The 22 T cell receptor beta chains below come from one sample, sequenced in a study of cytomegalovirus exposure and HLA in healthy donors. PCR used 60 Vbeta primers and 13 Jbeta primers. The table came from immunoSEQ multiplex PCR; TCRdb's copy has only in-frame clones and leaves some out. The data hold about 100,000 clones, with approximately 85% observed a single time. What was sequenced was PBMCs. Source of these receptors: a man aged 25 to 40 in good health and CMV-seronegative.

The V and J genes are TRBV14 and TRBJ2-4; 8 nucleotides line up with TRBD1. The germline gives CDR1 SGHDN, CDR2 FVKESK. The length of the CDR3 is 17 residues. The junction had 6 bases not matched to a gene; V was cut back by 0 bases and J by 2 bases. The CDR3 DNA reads TGTGCCAGCAGCCAAGATTACGGCAGGGGGCCCAAAAACATTCAGTACTTC. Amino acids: CASSQDYGRGPKNIQYF.

This chain's CDR3 is CASSYPTGFGVGYTF. Here the CDR3 DNA reads TGTGCCAGCAGTTACCCGACAGGTTTCGGGGTTGGCTACACCTTC. The V call is TRBV6-6, the J call TRBJ1-2, with D possibly matching TRBD1 (6 bases). The V and J ends lost 2 bases and 7 bases respectively, with 17 bases between them. This CDR3 region has 15 residues. Germline CDR1 and CDR2: MNHNY and SVGAGI (reference sequence).

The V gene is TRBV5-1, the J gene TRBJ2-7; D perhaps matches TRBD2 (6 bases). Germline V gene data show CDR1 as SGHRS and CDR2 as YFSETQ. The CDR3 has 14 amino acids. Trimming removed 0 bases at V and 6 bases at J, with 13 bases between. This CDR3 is CASSLVGGDGEQYF. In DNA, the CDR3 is TGCGCCAGCAGCTTGGTAGGCGGGGATGGCGAGCAGTACTTC.

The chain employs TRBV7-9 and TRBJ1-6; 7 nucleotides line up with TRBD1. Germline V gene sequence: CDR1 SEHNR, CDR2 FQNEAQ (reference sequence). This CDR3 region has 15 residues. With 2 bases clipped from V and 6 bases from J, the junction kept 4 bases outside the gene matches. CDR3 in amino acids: CASSLRGDSNSPLHF. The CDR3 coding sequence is TGTGCCAGCAGCTTAAGAGGGGACAGTAATTCACCCCTCCACTTT.

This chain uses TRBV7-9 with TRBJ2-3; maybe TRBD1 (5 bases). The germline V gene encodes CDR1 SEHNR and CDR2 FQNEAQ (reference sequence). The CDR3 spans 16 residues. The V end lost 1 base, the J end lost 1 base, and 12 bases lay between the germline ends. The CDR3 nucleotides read TGTGCCAGCAGCTTAGGAATAGGGGCACGCACAGATACGCAGTATTTT. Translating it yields CASSLGIGARTDTQYF. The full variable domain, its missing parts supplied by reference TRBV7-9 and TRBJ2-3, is DTGVSQNPRHKITKRGQNVTFRCDPISEHNRLYWYRQTLGQGPEFLTYFQNEAQLEKSRLLSDRFSAERPKGSFSTLEIQRTEQGDSAMYLCASSLGIGARTDTQYFGPGTRLTVL.

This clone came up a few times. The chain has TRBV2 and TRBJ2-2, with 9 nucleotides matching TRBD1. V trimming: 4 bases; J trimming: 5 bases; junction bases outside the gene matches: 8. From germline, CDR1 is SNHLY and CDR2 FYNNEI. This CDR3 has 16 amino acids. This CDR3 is CASSVDRGIMTGELFF. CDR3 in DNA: TGTGCCAGCAGTGTCGACAGGGGGATCATGACCGGGGAGCTGTTTTTT.

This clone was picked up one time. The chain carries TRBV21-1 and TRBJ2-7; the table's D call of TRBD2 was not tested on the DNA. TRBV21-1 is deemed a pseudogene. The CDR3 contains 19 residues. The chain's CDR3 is CASTRARTSGNRYSYEQYF. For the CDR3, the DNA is TGTGCCAGCACCCGAGCAAGGACTAGCGGGAACCGCTACTCCTACGAGCAGTACTTC.

DNA for the CDR3: TGTGCCAGCAGACAATATACTAGCGGGAATGAGCAGTTCTTC. It encodes CASRQYTSGNEQFF. The chain couples TRBV14 to TRBJ2-1, with TRBD2 identical over 9 bases. The CDR3 length is 14 residues. V was pared by 6 bases and J by 7 bases, with 7 bases of the junction left unmatched. Looked up from germline, CDR1 is SGHDN and CDR2 is FVKESK.

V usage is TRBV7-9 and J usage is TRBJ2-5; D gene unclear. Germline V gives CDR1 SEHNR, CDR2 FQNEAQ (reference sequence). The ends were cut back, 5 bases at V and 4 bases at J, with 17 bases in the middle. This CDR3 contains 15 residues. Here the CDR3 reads CASSRRRLVLETQYF. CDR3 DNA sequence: TGTGCCAGCAGCCGTCGCAGACTGGTTTTAGAGACCCAGTACTTC. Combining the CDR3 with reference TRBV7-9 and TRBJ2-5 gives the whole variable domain DTGVSQNPRHKITKRGQNVTFRCDPISEHNRLYWYRQTLGQGPEFLTYFQNEAQLEKSRLLSDRFSAERPKGSFSTLEIQRTEQGDSAMYLCASSRRRLVLETQYFGPGTRLLVL.

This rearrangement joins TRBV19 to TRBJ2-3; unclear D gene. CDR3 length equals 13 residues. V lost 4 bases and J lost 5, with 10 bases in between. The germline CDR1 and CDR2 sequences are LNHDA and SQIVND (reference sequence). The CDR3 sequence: CASSTWQLDTQYF. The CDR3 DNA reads TGTGCCAGTAGTACCTGGCAGTTAGATACGCAGTATTTT.

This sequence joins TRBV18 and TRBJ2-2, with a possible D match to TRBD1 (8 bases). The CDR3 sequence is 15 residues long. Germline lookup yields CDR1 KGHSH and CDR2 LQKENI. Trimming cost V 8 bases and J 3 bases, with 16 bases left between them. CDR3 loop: CASSRTGRDTGELFF. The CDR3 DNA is TGTGCCAGCAGCCGGACAGGGAGGGACACCGGGGAGCTGTTTTTT. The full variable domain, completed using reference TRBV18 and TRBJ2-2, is NAGVMQNPRHLVRRRGQEARLRCSPMKGHSHVYWYRQLPEEGLKFMVYLQKENIIDESGMPKERFSAEFPKEGPSILRIQQVVRGDSAAYFCASSRTGRDTGELFFGEGSRLTVL.

CDR3 residues: CASSPGTSGTDTQYF. In nucleotides, the CDR3 is TGTGCCAGCAGTCCCGGGACTAGCGGCACAGATACGCAGTATTTT. V and J are TRBV28 and TRBJ2-3; TRBD2 aligns across 10 bases. V shed 5 bases and J 1 base; nucleotides not matched to a gene: 3. Germline V CDR1 and CDR2: MDHEN, SYDVKM. The CDR3 has 15 amino acids.

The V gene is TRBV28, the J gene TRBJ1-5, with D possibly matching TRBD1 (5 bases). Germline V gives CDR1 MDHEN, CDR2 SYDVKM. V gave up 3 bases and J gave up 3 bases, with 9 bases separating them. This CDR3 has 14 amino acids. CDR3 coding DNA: TGTGCCAGCAGTTTGCGACAGTTCAATCAGCCCCAGCATTTT. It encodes CASSLRQFNQPQHF. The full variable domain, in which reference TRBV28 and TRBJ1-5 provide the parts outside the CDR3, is DVKVTQSSRYLVKRTGEKVFLECVQDMDHENMFWYRQDPGLGLRLIYFSYDVKMKEKGDIPEGYSVSREKKERFSLILESASTNQTSMYLCASSLRQFNQPQHFGDGTRLSIL.

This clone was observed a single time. Here the CDR3 DNA reads TGTGCCAGCATGGCGGCCAGGGATGGGATGAACACTGAAGCTTTCTTT. As protein: CASMAARDGMNTEAFF. The chain joins TRBV5-6 to TRBJ1-1, with a weak D call TRBD1 (5 bases). The CDR3 loop spans 16 amino acids. Trimming stripped 6 bases from V and 0 bases from J, with 18 bases between. From germline, CDR1 is SGHDT and CDR2 YYEEEE.

As DNA, the CDR3 is TGTGCCAGCAGCCAATTTGGAACAGATGTACAGGAGACCCAGTACTTC. Translating gives CASSQFGTDVQETQYF. V is TRBV14 and J is TRBJ2-5; D is uncertain. CDR3 length: 16 residues. Germline V CDR1 and CDR2: SGHDN, FVKESK. With 2 bases removed from V and 5 bases from J, the gap between germline ends came to 18 bases.

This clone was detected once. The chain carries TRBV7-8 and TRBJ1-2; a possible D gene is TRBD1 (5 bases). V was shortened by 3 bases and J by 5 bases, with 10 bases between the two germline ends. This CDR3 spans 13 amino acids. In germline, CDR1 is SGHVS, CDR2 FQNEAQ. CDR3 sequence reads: CASSFEGVYGYTF. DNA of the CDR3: TGTGCCAGCAGCTTCGAAGGGGTTTATGGCTACACCTTC.

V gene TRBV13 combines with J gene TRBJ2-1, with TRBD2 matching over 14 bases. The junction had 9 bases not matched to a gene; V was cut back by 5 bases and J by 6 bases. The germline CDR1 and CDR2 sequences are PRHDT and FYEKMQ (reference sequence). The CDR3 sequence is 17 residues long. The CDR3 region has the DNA TGTGCCAGCAGCCCGGGACTAGCGGGGGCCTTGGGCAATGAGCAGTTCTTC. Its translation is CASSPGLAGALGNEQFF.

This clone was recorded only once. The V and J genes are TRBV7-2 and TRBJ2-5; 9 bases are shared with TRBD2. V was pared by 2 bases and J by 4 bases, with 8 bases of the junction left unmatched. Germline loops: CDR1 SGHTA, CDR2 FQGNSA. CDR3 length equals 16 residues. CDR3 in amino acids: CASSLLRGGGRETQYF. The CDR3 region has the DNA TGTGCCAGCAGCTTACTTCGCGGGGGGGGCCGAGAGACCCAGTACTTC.

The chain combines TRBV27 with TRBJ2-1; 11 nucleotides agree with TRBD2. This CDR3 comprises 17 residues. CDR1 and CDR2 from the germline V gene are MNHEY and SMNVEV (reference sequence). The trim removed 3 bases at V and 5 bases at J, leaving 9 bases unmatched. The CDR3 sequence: CASSFSVTSGGHNEQFF. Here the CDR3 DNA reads TGTGCCAGCAGTTTCTCCGTTACTAGCGGGGGCCACAATGAGCAGTTCTTC.

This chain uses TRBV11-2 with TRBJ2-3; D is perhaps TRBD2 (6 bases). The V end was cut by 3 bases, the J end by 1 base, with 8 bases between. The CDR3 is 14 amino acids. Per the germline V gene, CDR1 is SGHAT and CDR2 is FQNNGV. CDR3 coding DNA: TGTGCCAGCAGCTTCGGCGGGGGCACAGATACGCAGTATTTT. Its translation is CASSFGGGTDTQYF.

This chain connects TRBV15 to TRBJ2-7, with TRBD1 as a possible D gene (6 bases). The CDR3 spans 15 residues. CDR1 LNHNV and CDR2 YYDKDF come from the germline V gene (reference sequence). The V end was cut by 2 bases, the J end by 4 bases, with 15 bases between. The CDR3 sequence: CATSRLSGAAYEQYF. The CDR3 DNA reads TGTGCCACCAGCAGATTATCAGGGGCCGCATACGAGCAGTACTTC.

The CDR3 nucleotides are TGTGCCTGGAGTCGGGGGGGGTCTGGAAACACCATATATTTT. It specifies CAWSRGGSGNTIYF. The chain carries TRBV30 and TRBJ1-3; possible D gene TRBD1, 5 bases. The V gene's germline CDR1 is GTSNPN and CDR2 SVGIG (reference sequence). V lost 2 bases, J lost 1 base, and 9 bases lay in between. This CDR3 comprises 14 residues.